The clone carrying this T cell receptor beta chain was picked up many times. TCRdb re-clonotyped the PCR reads via MiXCR. The sample records some 6,000 clones, about 25% being singletons. Trimming took 6 bases from V and 2 from J, leaving 8 bases between them. CDR3 length: 14 amino acids. From germline, CDR1 is MNHNS and CDR2 SASEGT. The data belong to a study of metastatic and nonmetastatic thyroid tumors. Each patient came to thyroid surgery without any prior treatment (of any kind). What was sequenced was adjacent normal tissue. The clonotype originates from a male donor with papillary thyroid cancer or a benign thyroid nodule (not recorded which). Some clones in this sample may be carry-over from other donors' samples. The rearrangement joins TRBV6-1 to TRBJ2-6; D unresolved. For the CDR3, the DNA is TGTGCCAGCAGCAGGACCCCTGGGGCCAACGTCCTGACTTTC. Translating it yields CASSRTPGANVLTF.